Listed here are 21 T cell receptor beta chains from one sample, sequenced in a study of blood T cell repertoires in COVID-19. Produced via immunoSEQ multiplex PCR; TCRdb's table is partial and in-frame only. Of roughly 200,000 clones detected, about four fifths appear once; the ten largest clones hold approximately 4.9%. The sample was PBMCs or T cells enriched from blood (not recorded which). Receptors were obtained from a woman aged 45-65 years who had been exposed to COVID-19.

CDR3 nucleotide sequence: TGTGCCAGCAGCCAAGACCGCAGGACAGGGAATGAAAAACTGTTTTTT. Protein sequence: CASSQDRRTGNEKLFF. This rearrangement joins TRBV3-1 (or the pseudogene TRBV3-2) to TRBJ1-4, with 8 positions matching TRBD1. The CDR3 length is 16 residues. With V trimmed by 0 bases and J by 5 bases, 5 bases remained unmatched. CDR1 is LGHDT and CDR2 is YNNKEL in the germline V gene (reference sequence).

The CDR3 sequence: CASSSIAGLQETQYF. The DNA for the CDR3 is TGTGCCAGCAGCTCAATAGCGGGACTCCAAGAGACCCAGTACTTC. J is TRBJ2-5 and V is TRBV5-4; TRBD2 matches at 8 bases. CDR3 length: 15 residues. CDR1 and CDR2 (germline): SGHNT, YYREEE (reference sequence). V shed 3 bases and J 1 base; nucleotides not matched to a gene: 5.

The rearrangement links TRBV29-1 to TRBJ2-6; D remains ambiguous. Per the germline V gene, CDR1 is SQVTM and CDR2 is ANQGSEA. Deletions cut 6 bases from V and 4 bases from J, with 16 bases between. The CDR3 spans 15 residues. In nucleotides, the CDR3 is TGCAGCGTCCCCCGAGTAGTTTCAGGGGCCAACGTCCTGACTTTC. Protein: CSVPRVVSGANVLTF.

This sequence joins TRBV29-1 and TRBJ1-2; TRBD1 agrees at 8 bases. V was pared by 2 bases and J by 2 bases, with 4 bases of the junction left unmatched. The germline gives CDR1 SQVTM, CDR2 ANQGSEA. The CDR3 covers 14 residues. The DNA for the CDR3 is TGCAGCGTTGAACCCCGACAGGGGAACTATGGCTACACCTTC. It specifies CSVEPRQGNYGYTF. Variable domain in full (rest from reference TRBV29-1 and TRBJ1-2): SAVISQKPSRDICQRGTSLTIQCQVDSQVTMMFWYRQQPGQSLTLIATANQGSEATYESGFVIDKFPISRPNLTFSTLTVSNMSPEDSSIYLCSVEPRQGNYGYTFGSGTRLTVV.

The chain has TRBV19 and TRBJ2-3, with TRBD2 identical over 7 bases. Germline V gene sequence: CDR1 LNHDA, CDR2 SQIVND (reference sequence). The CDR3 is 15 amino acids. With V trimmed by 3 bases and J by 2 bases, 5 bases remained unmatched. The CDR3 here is CASSIGGTITDTQYF. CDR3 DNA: TGTGCCAGTAGTATCGGGGGGACCATCACAGATACGCAGTATTTT.

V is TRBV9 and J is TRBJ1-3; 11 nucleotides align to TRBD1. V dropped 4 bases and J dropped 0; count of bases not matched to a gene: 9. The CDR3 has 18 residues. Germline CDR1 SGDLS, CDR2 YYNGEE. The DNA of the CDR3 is TGTGCCAGCAGCCTTGGGACAGGGGGGGTGTTCTCTGGAAACACCATATATTTT. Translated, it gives CASSLGTGGVFSGNTIYF.

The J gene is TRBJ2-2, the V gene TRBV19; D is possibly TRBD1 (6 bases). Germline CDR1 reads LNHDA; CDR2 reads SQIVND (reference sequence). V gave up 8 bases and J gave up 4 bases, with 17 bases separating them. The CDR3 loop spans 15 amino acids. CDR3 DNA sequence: TGTGCCAGTCGCTCGGGGACAATAACCACCGGGGAGCTGTTTTTT. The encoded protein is CASRSGTITTGELFF.

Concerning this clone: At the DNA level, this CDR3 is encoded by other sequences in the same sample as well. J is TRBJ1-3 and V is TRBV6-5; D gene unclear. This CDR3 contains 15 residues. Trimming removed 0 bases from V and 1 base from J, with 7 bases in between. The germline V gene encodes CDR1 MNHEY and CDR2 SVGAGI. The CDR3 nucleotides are TGTGCCAGCAGTTACTCCCCGGGGTCTGGAAACACCATATATTTT. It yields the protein CASSYSPGSGNTIYF.

Here the CDR3 reads CASSARHLTEAFF. CDR3 sequence (DNA): TGTGCCAGCAGTGCCCGACATTTGACTGAAGCTTTCTTT. This chain links TRBV6-4 with TRBJ1-1; D unclear. V lost 4 bases and J 5 bases, leaving 11 bases between the germline ends. This CDR3 is built from 13 residues. Per germline, CDR1 MRHNA and CDR2 SNTAGT.

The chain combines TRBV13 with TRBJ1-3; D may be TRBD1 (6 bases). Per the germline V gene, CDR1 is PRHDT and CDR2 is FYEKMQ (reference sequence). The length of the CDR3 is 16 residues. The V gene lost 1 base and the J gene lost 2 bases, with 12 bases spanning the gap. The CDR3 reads CASSLEGGRTGNTIYF. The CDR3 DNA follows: TGTGCCAGCAGCTTAGAGGGGGGGCGTACTGGAAACACCATATATTTT.

The CDR3 bases are TGTGCCAGCAGCTTAAGGGGGACAGGGGACGGGTTCCTTTACAATGAGCAGTTCTTC. Protein: CASSLRGTGDGFLYNEQFF. The chain is built from TRBV11-2 and TRBJ2-1; 10 bases map to TRBD1. The CDR3 covers 19 residues. Germline-derived CDR1 and CDR2 are SGHAT and FQNNGV. Unmatched junction bases numbered 14, after V lost 2 bases and J lost 4 bases. Combining the CDR3 with reference TRBV11-2 and TRBJ2-1 gives the whole variable domain EAGVAQSPRYKIIEKRQSVAFWCNPISGHATLYWYQQILGQGPKLLIQFQNNGVVDDSQLPKDRFSAERLKGVDSTLKIQPAKLEDSAVYLCASSLRGTGDGFLYNEQFFGPGTRLTVL.

The DNA for the CDR3 is TGCGCCAGCAGCTTGGGGCGGGGAGGTAAAGAGACCCAGTACTTC. Translated, it gives CASSLGRGGKETQYF. V gene TRBV5-1 combines with J gene TRBJ2-5, with a tentative D call TRBD2 (6 bases). Per the germline V gene, CDR1 is SGHRS and CDR2 is YFSETQ. V shed 0 bases and J shed 3 bases, with 12 bases lying between them. The CDR3 is 15 residues long.

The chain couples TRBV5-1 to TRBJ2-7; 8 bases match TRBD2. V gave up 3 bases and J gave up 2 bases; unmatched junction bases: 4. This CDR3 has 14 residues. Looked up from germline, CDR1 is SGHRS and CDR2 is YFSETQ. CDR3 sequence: CASSSRGGTYEQYF. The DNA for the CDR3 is TGCGCCAGCAGCTCCCGGGGGGGTACCTACGAGCAGTACTTC.

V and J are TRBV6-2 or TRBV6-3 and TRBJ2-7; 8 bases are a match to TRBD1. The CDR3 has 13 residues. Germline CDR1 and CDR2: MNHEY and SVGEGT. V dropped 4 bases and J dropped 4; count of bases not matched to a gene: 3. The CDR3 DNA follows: TGTGCCAGCAGTTGGACAGGGACTTACGAGCAGTACTTC. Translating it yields CASSWTGTYEQYF.

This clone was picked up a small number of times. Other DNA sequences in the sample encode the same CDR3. The CDR3 here is CASSLGTDNEQFF. The CDR3 DNA sequence: TGCGCCAGCAGCTTGGGGACTGACAATGAGCAGTTCTTC. The V gene is TRBV5-1, the J gene TRBJ2-1, with D possibly being TRBD2 (5 bases). Germline CDR1 and CDR2: SGHRS and YFSETQ. The CDR3 sequence is 13 residues long. Trimming took 0 bases from V and 5 from J, leaving 6 bases between them.

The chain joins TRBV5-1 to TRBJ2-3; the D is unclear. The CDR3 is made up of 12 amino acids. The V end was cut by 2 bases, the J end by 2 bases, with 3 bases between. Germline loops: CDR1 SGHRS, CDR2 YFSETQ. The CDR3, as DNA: TGCGCCAGCAGCTTTAACACAGATACGCAGTATTTT. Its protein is CASSFNTDTQYF. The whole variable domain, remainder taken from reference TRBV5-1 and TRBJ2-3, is KAGVTQTPRYLIKTRGQQVTLSCSPISGHRSVSWYQQTPGQGLQFLFEYFSETQRNKGNFPGRFSGRQFSNSRSEMNVSTLELGDSALYLCASSFNTDTQYFGPGTRLTVL.

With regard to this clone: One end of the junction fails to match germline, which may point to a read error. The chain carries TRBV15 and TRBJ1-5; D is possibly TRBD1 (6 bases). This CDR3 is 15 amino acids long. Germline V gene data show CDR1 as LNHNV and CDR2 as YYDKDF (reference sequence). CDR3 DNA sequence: TGTGCCACCAGCAGAGCAGGGGATAGCGATCAGCCCCAGCATTTT. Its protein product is CATSRAGDSDQPQHF.

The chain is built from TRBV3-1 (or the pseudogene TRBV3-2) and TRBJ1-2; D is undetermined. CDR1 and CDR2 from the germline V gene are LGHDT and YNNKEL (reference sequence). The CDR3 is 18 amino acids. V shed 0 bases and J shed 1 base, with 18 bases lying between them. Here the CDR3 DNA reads TGTGCCAGCAGCCAAGATAGAACCCTAGCTGGGGTTAACTATGGCTACACCTTC. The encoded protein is CASSQDRTLAGVNYGYTF.

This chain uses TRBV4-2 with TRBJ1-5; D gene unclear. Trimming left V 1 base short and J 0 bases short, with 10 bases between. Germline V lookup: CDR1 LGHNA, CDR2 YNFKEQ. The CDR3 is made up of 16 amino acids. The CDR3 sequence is CASSQAQDHSNQPQHF. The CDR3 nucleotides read TGTGCCAGCAGCCAAGCCCAGGATCATAGCAATCAGCCCCAGCATTTT.

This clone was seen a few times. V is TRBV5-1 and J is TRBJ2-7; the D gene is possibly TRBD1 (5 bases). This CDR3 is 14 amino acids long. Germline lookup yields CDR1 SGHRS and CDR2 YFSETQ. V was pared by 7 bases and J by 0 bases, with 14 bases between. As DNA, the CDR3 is TGCGCCAGCCGAAGGGGCCCTAGCTCCTACGAGCAGTACTTC. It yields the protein CASRRGPSSYEQYF.

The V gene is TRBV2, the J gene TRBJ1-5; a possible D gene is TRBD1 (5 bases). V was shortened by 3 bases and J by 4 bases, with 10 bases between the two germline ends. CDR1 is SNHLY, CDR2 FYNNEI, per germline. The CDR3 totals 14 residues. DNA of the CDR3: TGTGCCAGCAGTGATTGGGGCACTAATCAGCCCCAGCATTTT. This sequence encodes CASSDWGTNQPQHF. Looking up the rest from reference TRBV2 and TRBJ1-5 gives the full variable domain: EPEVTQTPSHQVTQMGQEVILRCVPISNHLYFYWYRQILGQKVEFLVSFYNNEISEKSEIFDDQFSVERPDGSNFTLKIRSTKLEDSAMYFCASSDWGTNQPQHFGDGTRLSIL.